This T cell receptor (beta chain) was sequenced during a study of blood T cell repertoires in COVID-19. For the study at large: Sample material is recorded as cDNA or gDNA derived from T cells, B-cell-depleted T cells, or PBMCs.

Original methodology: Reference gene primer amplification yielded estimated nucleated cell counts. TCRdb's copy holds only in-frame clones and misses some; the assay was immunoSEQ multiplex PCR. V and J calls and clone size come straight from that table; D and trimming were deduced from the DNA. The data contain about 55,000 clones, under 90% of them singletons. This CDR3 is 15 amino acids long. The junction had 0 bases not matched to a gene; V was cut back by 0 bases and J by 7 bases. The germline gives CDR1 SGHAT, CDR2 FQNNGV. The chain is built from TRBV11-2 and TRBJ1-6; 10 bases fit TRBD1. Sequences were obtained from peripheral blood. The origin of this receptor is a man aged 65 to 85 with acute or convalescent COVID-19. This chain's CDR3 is CASSLETGGNSPLHF. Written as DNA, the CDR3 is TGTGCCAGCAGCTTAGAGACAGGGGGCAATTCACCCCTCCACTTT.